There are many counts of the clone carrying this TCR beta chain. This sample is part of a study of response to subunit inactivated influenza vaccine. Via MiXCR, TCRdb re-called the RT-PCR reads, giving one row per CDR3 protein. This table has about 520,000 distinct CDR3 sequences, approximately 9.9% appearing once. Material: PBMCs from blood, obtained 40 to 50 days after vaccination. This receptor was taken from a middle-aged man who received an inactivated influenza vaccine.

The CDR3 nucleotides are TGTGCCAGCAGCCTCACCCCCGGGACTAGCGGGGGAGATACGCAGTATTTT. Translated: CASSLTPGTSGGDTQYF. The chain joins TRBV7-2 to TRBJ2-3, with 14 bases fitting TRBD2. There are 17 residues in the CDR3. J lost 5 bases, V lost 5 bases, and 9 bases had no gene match. Germline V gene sequence: CDR1 SGHTA, CDR2 FQGNSA.